These 9 T cell receptor beta chains share one sample of origin, sequenced in a study of shared clonotypes between healthy human individuals. TCRdb's copy holds only in-frame clones and misses some; the assay was immunoSEQ multiplex PCR. This repertoire shows some 200,000 clones, over 50% found once; its top ten account for more than 9%. Input material: memory CD4+ T cells sorted from blood. The subset is: CD45RA-negative fraction. These receptors were collected from a man aged 25-45 years in good health.

J is TRBJ2-6 and V is TRBV18; D is uncertain. This CDR3 region has 15 residues. Germline values: CDR1 KGHSH, CDR2 LQKENI. V gave up 3 bases and J gave up 1 base, with 7 bases separating them. CDR3 nucleotides: TGTGCCAGCTCACCCAAGGCATCTGGGGCCAACGTCCTGACTTTC. Translating it yields CASSPKASGANVLTF.

This clone was found a few times. The gene calls are TRBV7-7 and TRBJ1-5; D gene unclear. There are 13 residues in the CDR3. Germline V gene sequence: CDR1 SSHAT, CDR2 FNYEAQ (reference sequence). The CDR3 loop reads CARGEPRNQPQHF. For the CDR3, the DNA is TGTGCTCGGGGAGAACCGAGAAATCAGCCCCAGCATTTT.

This chain joins TRBV4-2 and TRBJ1-2; D is possibly TRBD1 (6 bases). Trimming stripped 4 bases from V and 2 bases from J, with 14 bases between. Germline lookup yields CDR1 LGHNA and CDR2 YNFKEQ. This CDR3 is 15 amino acids long. CDR3: CASSLEDSGNYGYTF. The CDR3 nucleotides read TGTGCCAGCAGCCTTGAGGACAGCGGGAACTATGGCTACACCTTC.

The chain joins TRBV19 to TRBJ1-5; D ambiguous. This CDR3 is built from 13 residues. Per germline, CDR1 LNHDA and CDR2 SQIVND (reference sequence). The V gene lost 8 bases and the J gene lost 6 bases, with 14 bases spanning the gap. The CDR3 sequence is CASAQYFTQPQHF. Here the CDR3 DNA reads TGTGCCAGTGCACAATATTTCACTCAGCCCCAGCATTTT.

The chain carries TRBV6-1 and TRBJ1-5; D call uncertain. Per germline, CDR1 MNHNS and CDR2 SASEGT. V was shortened by 4 bases and J by 6 bases, with 16 bases between the two germline ends. This CDR3 has 15 residues. This CDR3 is CASSAGGAGSQPQHF. The CDR3 bases are TGTGCCAGCAGTGCAGGCGGCGCCGGATCTCAGCCCCAGCATTTT.

V gene TRBV6-1 combines with J gene TRBJ2-3, with 9 bases identical to TRBD1. This CDR3 is 14 amino acids long. The germline gives CDR1 MNHNS, CDR2 SASEGT. Trimming at V came to 5 bases and at J to 4 bases, leaving 4 bases not matched to a gene. Written as DNA, the CDR3 is TGTGCCAGCAGTACACAGGGGGCCCCAGATACGCAGTATTTT. Residues: CASSTQGAPDTQYF.

The V call is TRBV6-1, the J call TRBJ2-7; perhaps TRBD1 as D (6 bases). Looked up from germline, CDR1 is MNHNS and CDR2 is SASEGT. This CDR3 comprises 15 residues. Deletions cut 4 bases from V and 6 bases from J, with 19 bases between. In nucleotides, the CDR3 is TGTGCCAGCAGTGTAGGACCTCAGGGGTTGGGCGAGCAGTACTTC. This codes for CASSVGPQGLGEQYF.

The gene calls are TRBV11-3 and TRBJ1-1, with no clear D. This CDR3 has 13 amino acids. The germline V and J ends were trimmed by 3 bases and 6 bases, with 11 bases remaining between them. The germline V gene has CDR1 SGHNT and CDR2 YENEEA. The CDR3 is CASSFRRGSEAFF. CDR3 coding DNA: TGTGCCAGCAGCTTCCGGCGAGGATCTGAAGCTTTCTTT.

The chain has TRBV19 and TRBJ2-3; 7 bases align to TRBD2. V lost 5 bases and J lost 5; bases outside the gene matches: 16. The CDR3 length is 17 residues. The germline gives CDR1 LNHDA, CDR2 SQIVND (reference sequence). The CDR3 sequence: CASSLAGVGLSGDTQYF. The DNA of the CDR3 is TGTGCCAGTAGTTTGGCGGGAGTAGGGTTGTCTGGAGATACGCAGTATTTT.